This T cell receptor (beta chain) was identified in a study of T cell responses to AZD1222 COVID-19 vaccine. Germline values: CDR1 MNHEY, CDR2 SVGAGI. The CDR3 is made up of 13 amino acids. With 5 bases removed from V and 4 bases from J, the gap between germline ends came to 12 bases. TCRdb's copy holds only in-frame clones and misses some; the assay was immunoSEQ multiplex PCR. Here the sample spans fewer than 120,000 clones, about 90% being singletons. Specimen: peripheral blood, collected 28 days after the second AZD1222 dose. This sequence originates from an adult who received the AZD1222 COVID-19 vaccine. This chain connects TRBV6-5 to TRBJ2-7; the D gene could be TRBD1 or TRBD2 (5 bases each). CDR3 bases: TGTGCCAGCAGTCGCCGGGACGGGTACGAGCAGTACTTC. Amino acid sequence: CASSRRDGYEQYF.